Presented here are 28 T cell receptor beta chains from one specimen sequenced in a study of post-analysis software for immune sequencing data. General study points: Controls had lower frequencies than patients of five TRBV segments, which included TRBV5-6, TRBV5-1 and TRBV20-1.

Every TCR beta cDNA library bore unique molecular identifiers. Via MiXCR, TCRdb re-called the PCR reads, giving one row per CDR3 protein. The data show roughly 200,000 distinct CDR3 sequences, 29% seen once. What these receptors recognize is not known. Sequencing was carried out using blood. The receptors here all came from a girl aged 2 to 17 with multiple sclerosis.

The V call is TRBV20-1, the J call TRBJ2-3, with D perhaps matching TRBD2 (6 bases). This CDR3 has 13 amino acids. The ends were cut back, 0 bases at V and 6 bases at J, with 10 bases in the middle. Germline V gene data show CDR1 as DFQATT and CDR2 as SNEGSKA (reference sequence). CDR3 sequence: CSARDNLADTQYF. The CDR3 region has the DNA TGCAGTGCTAGAGATAATCTAGCGGATACGCAGTATTTT.

The chain has TRBV5-1 and TRBJ1-6, with D possibly matching TRBD1 (5 bases). The V end lost 1 base, the J end lost 4 bases, and 12 bases lay between the germline ends. This CDR3 contains 16 residues. Per germline, CDR1 SGHRS and CDR2 YFSETQ. CDR3 in DNA: TGCGCCAGCAGCTTGAAGGCAGGGAATTATAATTCACCCCTCCACTTT. This translates into CASSLKAGNYNSPLHF.

The chain has TRBV28 and TRBJ1-1; TRBD1 aligns across 7 bases. With 6 bases clipped from V and 1 base from J, the junction kept 5 bases outside the gene matches. The CDR3 contains 14 residues. Germline values: CDR1 MDHEN, CDR2 SYDVKM. CDR3 in amino acids: CASRPGQRNTEAFF. CDR3 sequence (DNA): TGTGCCAGCAGGCCGGGACAGCGGAACACTGAAGCTTTCTTT. Using reference TRBV28 and TRBJ1-1 for the parts outside the CDR3, the full variable domain is DVKVTQSSRYLVKRTGEKVFLECVQDMDHENMFWYRQDPGLGLRLIYFSYDVKMKEKGDIPEGYSVSREKKERFSLILESASTNQTSMYLCASRPGQRNTEAFFGQGTRLTVV.

This clonotype was observed once. The rearrangement links TRBV29-1 to TRBJ2-6; no clear D gene. Trimming stripped 2 bases from V and 0 bases from J, with 5 bases between. Germline V gene lookup returns CDR1 SQVTM and CDR2 ANQGSEA. The CDR3 consists of 14 residues. This CDR3 reads CSVELVSGANVLTF. DNA for the CDR3: TGCAGCGTTGAATTAGTCTCTGGGGCCAACGTCCTGACTTTC.

This clonotype was found many times. The chain recombines TRBV12-3 or TRBV12-4 with TRBJ2-7; 9 bases agree with TRBD2. The CDR3 is made up of 14 amino acids. V dropped 3 bases and J dropped 2; count of bases not matched to a gene: 2. The CDR3 sequence is CASSFSGSTYEQYF. As DNA, the CDR3 is TGTGCCAGCAGTTTTAGCGGGAGTACCTACGAGCAGTACTTC.

V and J are TRBV5-1 and TRBJ2-1; D may be TRBD2 (5 bases). Per germline, CDR1 SGHRS and CDR2 YFSETQ. Trimming took off 0 bases at V and 0 bases at J, with 13 bases between the two ends. The CDR3 is made up of 17 amino acids. For the CDR3, the DNA is TGCGCCAGCAGCTTGGACGTGGCGGGCGCCTCCTACAATGAGCAGTTCTTC. It yields the protein CASSLDVAGASYNEQFF. Complete variable domain (other parts from reference TRBV5-1 and TRBJ2-1): KAGVTQTPRYLIKTRGQQVTLSCSPISGHRSVSWYQQTPGQGLQFLFEYFSETQRNKGNFPGRFSGRQFSNSRSEMNVSTLELGDSALYLCASSLDVAGASYNEQFFGPGTRLTVL.

Written as DNA, the CDR3 is TGTGCCAGCAGTTTAGCTCCAGGGTACGGCCAAGCTTTCTTT. This sequence encodes CASSLAPGYGQAFF. The gene calls are TRBV27 and TRBJ1-1, with D tentatively TRBD1 (5 bases). The CDR3 runs to 14 residues. V lost 2 bases, J lost 9 bases, and 16 bases lay in between. CDR1 is MNHEY and CDR2 is SMNVEV in the germline V gene (reference sequence).

Remarks on this clonotype: A much larger clone is a single base away; this may be a read error. This rearrangement joins TRBV29-1 to TRBJ2-1; TRBD2 might be the D (6 bases). The germline CDR1 and CDR2 sequences are SQVTM and ANQGSEA. The CDR3 runs 12 residues. The CDR3 here is CSVGGLYYEQFF. The CDR3 DNA reads TGCAGCGTGGGGGGACTCTACTATGAGCAGTTCTTC.

This clonotype was observed a handful of times. This chain links TRBV6-2 or TRBV6-3 with TRBJ1-4, with D tentatively TRBD1 (6 bases). The CDR3 has 16 amino acids. CDR1 MNHEY and CDR2 SVGEGT come from the germline V gene. The ends were cut back, 3 bases at V and 5 bases at J, with 16 bases in the middle. The CDR3, as DNA: TGTGCCAGCAGTTATACCCCCGGGACAATAAATGAAAAACTGTTTTTT. Translating it yields CASSYTPGTINEKLFF.

Only a few counts were recorded for this clonotype. This rearrangement joins TRBV5-1 to TRBJ1-3; 7 bases map to TRBD1. CDR3 length: 15 residues. V trimming: 3 bases; J trimming: 1 base; junction bases outside the gene matches: 4. In germline, CDR1 is SGHRS, CDR2 YFSETQ. The CDR3 bases are TGCGCCAGCAGCTCGGGACAGACATCTGGAAACACCATATATTTT. Its translation: CASSSGQTSGNTIYF.

This clonotype was seen ten or more times. The chain combines TRBV6-1 with TRBJ2-5, with 11 bases aligning to TRBD1. This CDR3 is 16 amino acids long. J lost 1 base, V lost 6 bases, and 7 bases had no gene match. Looked up from germline, CDR1 is MNHNS and CDR2 is SASEGT. In DNA, the CDR3 is TGTGCCAGCAGCCCTATCGGGACAGGGGGCCAAGAGACCCAGTACTTC. This translates into CASSPIGTGGQETQYF.

The V call is TRBV12-3 or TRBV12-4, the J call TRBJ1-5; TRBD1 matches at 7 bases. Unmatched junction bases numbered 5, after V lost 5 bases and J lost 4 bases. The CDR3 is 14 residues long. CDR3 in DNA: TGTGCCAGCAGTCCGCAACAGGGGAATCAGCCCCAGCATTTT. This gives the protein CASSPQQGNQPQHF.

This clonotype was recorded at least ten times. The chain is built from TRBV28 and TRBJ2-7, with TRBD2 identical over 12 bases. Germline-derived CDR1 and CDR2 are MDHEN and SYDVKM. The V segment lost 7 bases and the J segment 3 bases; nucleotides outside the gene matches: 7. The CDR3 length is 15 residues. The CDR3 region is CASTNSLAGGYEQYF. CDR3 coding DNA: TGTGCCAGCACAAACTCACTAGCGGGAGGCTACGAGCAGTACTTC.

The chain joins TRBV7-9 to TRBJ1-6, with D possibly being TRBD1 (5 bases). The CDR3 extends over 14 amino acids. Trimming cost V 1 base and J 7 bases, with 8 bases left between them. Germline lookup yields CDR1 SEHNR and CDR2 FQNEAQ (reference sequence). CDR3 loop: CASSLGTSNSPLHF. CDR3 sequence (DNA): TGTGCCAGCAGCTTAGGGACATCAAATTCACCCCTCCACTTT.

This clonotype was picked up many times. The chain joins TRBV12-3 or TRBV12-4 to TRBJ2-1; possibly TRBD2 for D (6 bases). The germline V and J ends were trimmed by 5 bases and 8 bases, with 19 bases remaining between them. The CDR3 extends over 15 amino acids. The CDR3 here is CASSRGGQGGDEQFF. The CDR3 DNA is TGTGCCAGCAGTCGCGGCGGGCAGGGAGGCGATGAGCAGTTCTTC.

This clonotype came up a few times. This chain connects TRBV20-1 to TRBJ2-5, with TRBD2 identical over 11 bases. Germline CDR1 reads DFQATT; CDR2 reads SNEGSKA (reference sequence). The CDR3 has 16 residues. The trim removed 3 bases at V and 5 bases at J, leaving 11 bases unmatched. CDR3 loop: CSASAVAGGPVETQYF. The CDR3 bases are TGCAGTGCTAGTGCGGTAGCGGGAGGGCCTGTTGAGACCCAGTACTTC.

To note about this clonotype: Sequence at one end of the junction differs from germline and may be a read error. The genes are TRBV3-1 and TRBJ2-1; 8 bases are shared with TRBD2. CDR3 length equals 16 residues. CDR1 and CDR2 (germline): LGHDT, YNNKEL (reference sequence). CDR3 in amino acids: CASSQDMGLVYNGQFF. The DNA for the CDR3 is TGTGCCAGCAGCCAAGATATGGGACTAGTCTACAATGGGCAGTTCTTC.

This clonotype was detected many times. The J gene is TRBJ2-7, the V gene TRBV18, with a tentative D call TRBD1 (5 bases). Trimming took off 0 bases at V and 7 bases at J, with 16 bases between the two ends. In germline, CDR1 is KGHSH, CDR2 LQKENI. The CDR3 is 15 residues long. CDR3 bases: TGTGCCAGCTCACCACCGTCTCAGAAGGGGCGGGAGCAGTACTTC. Translating it yields CASSPPSQKGREQYF. The entire variable domain, with the rest obtained from reference TRBV18 and TRBJ2-7, is as follows: NAGVMQNPRHLVRRRGQEARLRCSPMKGHSHVYWYRQLPEEGLKFMVYLQKENIIDESGMPKERFSAEFPKEGPSILRIQQVVRGDSAAYFCASSPPSQKGREQYFGPGTRLTVT.

CDR3 DNA: TGTGCCAGCAGTCTGCCAGGGTTTGAAAGGTCACCCCTCCACTTT. Protein product: CASSLPGFERSPLHF. V gene TRBV6-6 combines with J gene TRBJ1-6; D possibly corresponds to TRBD1 (5 bases). Germline V gene data show CDR1 as MNHNY and CDR2 as SVGAGI (reference sequence). This CDR3 spans 15 amino acids. Between the trimmed V and J ends, which lost 5 bases and 10 bases, there was a span of 18 bases.

This clonotype showed up just a few times. The V gene is TRBV20-1, the J gene TRBJ2-2; TRBD1 matches 8 bases. The CDR3 has 14 amino acids. V gave up 6 bases and J gave up 3 bases; unmatched junction bases: 6. Germline-derived CDR1 and CDR2 are DFQATT and SNEGSKA (reference sequence). DNA for the CDR3: TGCAGTGCCATAGGGACAGGCTACACCGGGGAGCTGTTTTTT. Translation gives CSAIGTGYTGELFF.

This clonotype was seen ten or more times. This chain links TRBV5-1 with TRBJ1-2, with TRBD1 matching 8 bases. Losses at the gene ends were 3 bases for V and 7 bases for J; bases not matched to a gene: 11. Germline V CDR1 and CDR2: SGHRS, YFSETQ. There are 15 residues in the CDR3. The CDR3 DNA reads TGCGCCAGCAGCTCCCTGGCAGGGGGCGCAGGTGGCTACACCTTC. It translates to CASSSLAGGAGGYTF.

The chain combines TRBV9 with TRBJ2-7; 8 bases fit TRBD1. The CDR3 runs to 19 residues. CDR1 SGDLS and CDR2 YYNGEE come from the germline V gene. Losses at the gene ends were 3 bases for V and 5 bases for J; bases not matched to a gene: 22. CDR3 residues: CASSALGGTGGRNGNEQYF. The CDR3 DNA reads as TGTGCCAGCAGCGCCCTTGGGGGGACAGGCGGTAGGAACGGGAACGAGCAGTACTTC.

This clonotype appeared a few times. The rearrangement joins TRBV5-1 to TRBJ2-5; D is tentatively TRBD1 or TRBD2 (6 bases each). CDR3 length equals 16 residues. Germline CDR1 is SGHRS and CDR2 is YFSETQ. The V end lost 0 bases, the J end lost 4 bases, and 16 bases lay between the germline ends. CDR3 sequence reads: CASSLAGAIHTETQYF. The CDR3, as DNA: TGCGCCAGCAGCTTGGCGGGGGCTATCCACACAGAGACCCAGTACTTC.

In its sample, this clonotype was seen many times. The chain combines TRBV4-1 with TRBJ2-3, with TRBD2 matching 8 bases. The V gene's germline CDR1 is MGHRA and CDR2 YSYEKL. The CDR3 spans 15 residues. The V gene end was trimmed by 1 base and the J gene end by 13 bases; junction bases not matched to a gene: 13. Here the CDR3 DNA reads TGCGCCAGCAGCCAAGGGAGCGTAGCGGGGAATGAGAAGTATTTT. Protein product: CASSQGSVAGNEKYF.

The chain couples TRBV4-1 to TRBJ1-1; D is uncertain. Germline CDR1 and CDR2: MGHRA and YSYEKL. The ends were cut back, 0 bases at V and 8 bases at J, with 10 bases in the middle. This CDR3 region has 13 residues. CDR3 protein: CASSQEVPPEAFF. The CDR3 DNA reads as TGCGCCAGCAGCCAAGAAGTCCCCCCCGAAGCTTTCTTT.

V gene TRBV12-3 or TRBV12-4 combines with J gene TRBJ1-1; D is ambiguous. The V end lost 5 bases, the J end lost 2 bases, and 12 bases lay between the germline ends. The CDR3 consists of 14 residues. Written as DNA, the CDR3 is TGTGCCAGCAGTCGTGGACCGAGTAACACTGAAGCTTTCTTT. It yields the protein CASSRGPSNTEAFF.

This clonotype turned up a few times. The rearrangement uses TRBV5-1 and TRBJ1-6; unclear D gene. Germline assignment: CDR1 SGHRS and CDR2 YFSETQ. The V end was cut by 0 bases, the J end by 0 bases, with 10 bases between. There are 17 residues in the CDR3. The chain's CDR3 is CASSLGPPSSYNSPLHF. In DNA, the CDR3 is TGCGCCAGCAGCTTGGGCCCACCGAGCTCCTATAATTCACCCCTCCACTTT. The whole variable domain, remainder taken from reference TRBV5-1 and TRBJ1-6, is KAGVTQTPRYLIKTRGQQVTLSCSPISGHRSVSWYQQTPGQGLQFLFEYFSETQRNKGNFPGRFSGRQFSNSRSEMNVSTLELGDSALYLCASSLGPPSSYNSPLHFGNGTRLTVT.

The chain has TRBV20-1 and TRBJ1-6, with unresolved D. Germline CDR1 is DFQATT and CDR2 is SNEGSKA (reference sequence). With 2 bases removed from V and 6 bases from J, the gap between germline ends came to 11 bases. CDR3 length: 14 residues. DNA of the CDR3: TGCAGTGCTAGAACATGGGGATCTAATTCACCCCTCCACTTT. Protein sequence: CSARTWGSNSPLHF.